This paragraph reports one T cell receptor beta chain. Its antigen is unknown. No much larger clonotype is one base removed from it; base qualities were not supplied. The CDR3 covers 17 residues, taking in both the cysteine and the phenylalanine. Only the CDR3 part of the read is kept: 51 bases, read in frame from the first base. The germline V gene supplies CDR1 KGHDR and CDR2 SFDVKD. Trimming takes 6 bases from V and 5 bases from J, and the germline ends sit 25 bases apart. TCRbeta CDR3 regions were amplified from genomic DNA using the immunoSEQ Assay, a bias-controlled multiplex PCR. From the authors' description of their analysis: The number of nucleated cells in each sample was estimated by amplification of reference gene primers within the assay. To quantify the absolute abundance of each unique TCRbeta CDR3 rearrangement, sequence reads were collapsed and filtered. Productive Simpson clonality was computed per sample as the square root of Simpson's diversity index over productive rearrangements. TCRdb's version of the immuneACCESS table is confined to in-frame rearrangements and falls short of the full clone set. An unresolved V gene accounts for under half of the shortfall where checked; the remainder is of unknown origin. The V and J calls and the clone size are those of that table, but D and trimming were determined from the DNA. Present in this sample are roughly 230,000 clones, around 85% of which were seen just once. The biggest ten clones account for 5.5% to 7.5% of the sample.

The data derive from a study of blood T cell repertoires in COVID-19 (dated by TCRdb to the early 2020s). As for the study more broadly: Collaborator samples came from the United States, Italy and Spain and covered acute and convalescent phases of COVID-19. The material from the prospective study consisted of cDNA or gDNA derived from T cells, B-cell-depleted T cells, or PBMCs. The dataset comprised deeply sampled blood TCRbeta repertoires from subjects exposed to, actively infected with, or recovered from COVID-19. A freely available public database, intended as a resource for researchers studying the immune response to SARS-CoV-2, is where the repertoires were released. Samples came from the ongoing ImmuneRACE study (first 160 participants) plus 1,254 subjects from 6 global collaborators. The sample metadata nearly always contained a de-identified subject ID, COVID-19 status, age in years and sex. Where available, HLA class I and class II types were taken from metadata supplied by the sample provider and were not determined by assay-based typing. Here is what the overall study found, with its caveats: Clinical and demographic metadata were provided uncurated, with the amount varying by source and participant.

Collaborating institutions collected whole blood in K2EDTA tubes following their own protocols. For TCRbeta analysis, collaborator samples were shipped as frozen whole blood, as isolated PBMCs, or as DNA extracted from either sample type. This receptor was taken from a woman in her fifties or sixties with active or convalescent COVID-19. The sequenced material came from peripheral blood. The chain links TRBV24-1 with TRBJ2-7, and perhaps TRBD2 as D gene, on 6 matching bases. The DNA reads as follows: TGTGCCACCAGTACGGGCGGGAAGCCGAATGTGTTGGACGAGCAGTACTTC. Translated, this gives CATSTGGKPNVLDEQYF.